The T cell receptor (beta chain) described here comes from a study of CXCR3-negative and CXCR3-positive naive CD8 T cells (dated by TCRdb to 2018 to 2020). With regard to the full study: In total, about 135 million TRB reads were obtained, or roughly 1.5 +/- 0.3 million reads per library. The diversity and physicochemical repertoire analyses included some 11 donors pooled from two independent experiments. For the TRBV-TRBJ cluster analysis, the naive subsets came from 5 donors, while the memory cells came from 3 donors.

By frequency, this clonotype is medium-sized (0.01 to 0.1%), with no count recorded. Its binding antigen is unknown. On the study overall, not on this receptor specifically: Both naive subsets had comparably high repertoire diversity, while memory CD8+ T cells had much lower repertoire diversity. Because CXCR3 expression was partially decreased after cryopreservation, freshly isolated PBMCs were used for most assays. TRB CDR3s from CXCR3-positive naive cells showed higher hydrophobicity (lower Kidera factor 4), lower energy, and higher strength and volume indices than CXCR3-negative naive cells. Similar TRBV-TRBJ usage was shown by naive CXCR3-negative and CXCR3-positive cells from the same donor, whereas distinct patterns were shown by memory cells. Surface CD5, linked to self-reactivity in mice, was comparable between naive subsets; TCR interaction strength was therefore also inferred from TRB CDR3 physicochemical properties.

The sequencer listed for this sample is NextSeq 550. The Human TCR Profiling Kit (MiLaboratory) was used to make UMI-labeled 5' RACE TRB cDNA libraries. cDNA synthesis used the entire amount of extracted RNA, and PCR amplification then used the entire amount of cDNA produced. Libraries were prepared in parallel with an identical number of PCR cycles. The paper's processing steps were these. With a minimum of two reads required per UMI, MIGEC and MiXCR pulled out about 50,000 +/- 10,000 unique UMI-labeled TRB cDNA molecules from each library. On average, roughly 40,000 +/- 10,000 functional in-frame TRB CDR3 nucleotide clonotypes lacking stop codons were found per library. After each sample was downsampled to 5000 UMI-labeled TRB molecules, VDJtools was used to calculate diversity metrics such as normalized Shannon-Wiener and Chao1. VDJtools was used to calculate clonotype-size-weighted physicochemical properties of the central five CDR3 residues, namely interaction energy, strength, volume and Kidera factor 4. Once TCRdb had reprocessed the reads, it stored one entry per CDR3 protein sequence and supplied no DNA. The V and J calls and clone size come from TCRdb's table, not from the authors' own analysis. This sample's table contains more than 20,000 distinct CDR3 sequences. Less than 5% of the sample belongs to the ten largest clones.

Each CD8+ T cell subset was flow-sorted in triplicate, and some 310,000 cells per subset were placed directly into RLT lysis buffer. To keep memory contaminants out, a stringent definition of naive CD8+ T cells was applied: CD45RO-CCR7+CD27+CD95-. Using standard density gradient centrifugation, peripheral blood mononuclear cells were isolated from buffy coats. Naive CXCR3-negative and CXCR3-positive CD8+ T cells were flow-sorted using a FACSAria III. Total RNA was extracted from sorted cells with an RNeasy Mini Kit. This receptor was identified in a human donor in good health. Some clones in this sample may be carry-over from other donors' samples. Input material: naive CXCR3- CD8+ T cells from blood. This specimen's cell subset or site label, per the study, means: CD45RO-CCR7+CD27+CD95- naive CD8+ T cells lacking CXCR3 (TNR3-).

For the CDR3, the sequence is CASSRASTDTQYF. The V gene is TRBV19 and the J gene is TRBJ2-3. According to the germline V gene (reference sequence), CDR1 reads LNHDA and CDR2 reads SQIVND. Measured from the cysteine to the phenylalanine, the CDR3 is 13 residues long. The record lacks a DNA sequence.